This T cell receptor beta chain was sequenced during a study of cytomegalovirus exposure and HLA in healthy donors. PCR employed 60 Vbeta and 13 Jbeta primers. Method: immunoSEQ multiplex PCR; TCRdb's copy keeps in-frame clones and lacks some. The top ten clones hold 1.1% to 1.5% of a sample with some 190,000 clones, around 80% of them seen once. Study findings and constraints: The study found most TCR sequences rare, yet found some public TCRs in many donors. In a later analysis, TCR beta V- and J-gene trimming was associated with a missense DCLRE1C variant.

Concerning this clone itself: Its matching antigen is unknown.

The sequenced material came from PBMCs. The receptor's source is a girl aged 5-17 years in good health and CMV-seropositive.

The CDR3: CALGGLANYNEQFF. The CDR3 DNA reads as TGTGCCTTGGGGGGACTAGCGAATTACAATGAGCAGTTCTTC. The rearrangement uses TRBV30 and TRBJ2-1; 10 positions match TRBD2. The J segment lost 4 bases and the V segment lost 7 bases, leaving 7 bases of the junction unmatched. This CDR3 has 14 amino acids. Per the germline V gene, CDR1 is GTSNPN and CDR2 is SVGIG (reference sequence). The variable domain in full, with the rest retrieved from reference TRBV30 and TRBJ2-1, is SQTIHQWPATLVQPVGSPLSLECTVEGTSNPNLYWYRQAAGRGLQLLFYSVGIGQISSEVPQNLSASRPQDRQFILSSKKLLLSDSGFYLCALGGLANYNEQFFGPGTRLTVL.